This is a list of T cell receptor beta chains from one sample in a study of control samples from healthy donors and cancer patients. Assay: immunoSEQ multiplex PCR; the TCRdb copy retains only in-frame clones and omits some. The sample has approximately 170,000 clones, roughly 95% seen once. The sequenced sample consisted of blood. These receptors all come from an older woman in good health. CDR3s include the opening cysteine and the closing phenylalanine or tryptophan. A D gene is named only where the DNA matches it firmly. Clone size is given for some rows only: seen once, a few or many times, or a class if the clone is expanded.

V: TRBV7-9; size: once; J: TRBJ1-3; D: -; CDR3: CASSLQGASGNTIYF; DNA: TGTGCCAGCAGCTTACAGGGCGCTTCTGGAAACACCATATATTTT
V: TRBV11-2; size: -; J: TRBJ2-3; D: TRBD2; CDR3: CASSLLSGGGTDTQYF; DNA: TGTGCCAGCAGCTTATTGTCGGGGGGGGGCACAGATACGCAGTATTTT
V: TRBV30; size: -; J: TRBJ2-1; D: -; CDR3: CAWSVGGASLNEQFF; DNA: TGTGCCTGGAGTGTTGGGGGGGCGAGTCTCAATGAGCAGTTCTTC
V: TRBV7-2; size: -; J: TRBJ1-4; D: -; CDR3: CASSLGYRGSTNEKLFF; DNA: TGTGCCAGCAGCTTAGGTTATAGGGGTTCAACTAATGAAAAACTGTTTTTT
V: TRBV6-5; size: -; J: TRBJ1-1; D: TRBD1; CDR3: CASSYSGQGVFTEAFF; DNA: TGTGCCAGCAGTTACTCGGGACAGGGGGTTTTCACTGAAGCTTTCTTT
V: TRBV5-1; size: -; J: TRBJ2-3; D: -; CDR3: CASSLFPDTQYF; DNA: TGCGCCAGCAGCTTGTTCCCAGATACGCAGTATTTT
V: TRBV7-2; size: -; J: TRBJ1-2; D: -; CDR3: CASSSIMGGYTF; DNA: TGTGCCAGCAGTTCTATCATGGGGGGCTACACCTTC
V: TRBV5-4; size: -; J: TRBJ2-3; D: -; CDR3: CASSLTGAGDTQYF; DNA: TGTGCCAGCAGCTTGACGGGGGCTGGAGATACGCAGTATTTT
V: TRBV7-9; size: -; J: TRBJ1-1; D: -; CDR3: CASSLARGGMAKITEAFF; DNA: TGTGCCAGCAGCTTAGCCAGGGGTGGTATGGCTAAGATCACTGAAGCTTTCTTT
V: TRBV6-5; size: -; J: TRBJ1-6; D: -; CDR3: CASSYKEGYNSPLHF; DNA: TGTGCCAGCAGTTACAAGGAGGGGTATAATTCACCCCTCCACTTT
V: TRBV5-1; size: -; J: TRBJ1-3; D: -; CDR3: CASSLGARVAGNTIYF; DNA: TGCGCCAGCAGCTTGGGGGCCAGGGTAGCTGGAAACACCATATATTTT
V: TRBV18; size: -; J: TRBJ1-3; D: -; CDR3: CASSPPKAGASSGNTIYF; DNA: TGTGCCAGCTCACCACCGAAAGCAGGGGCCAGCTCTGGAAACACCATATATTTT
V: TRBV2; size: -; J: TRBJ1-5; D: -; CDR3: CASSGAGGNQPQHF; DNA: TGTGCCAGCAGCGGGGCGGGCGGCAATCAGCCCCAGCATTTT
V: TRBV6-6; size: -; J: TRBJ1-2; D: -; CDR3: CASSPIRGGYGYTF; DNA: TGTGCCAGCAGTCCGATCAGGGGAGGCTATGGCTACACCTTC
V: TRBV5-6; size: few; J: TRBJ2-5; D: TRBD2; CDR3: CASSWGLAGAWETQYF; DNA: TGTGCCAGCAGCTGGGGACTAGCGGGGGCGTGGGAGACCCAGTACTTC
V: TRBV4-1; size: -; J: TRBJ1-1; D: -; CDR3: CASSQVSGTEAFF; DNA: TGCGCCAGCAGCCAAGTATCCGGGACTGAAGCTTTCTTT
V: TRBV12-3/TRBV12-4; size: -; J: TRBJ2-7; D: -; CDR3: CASSYRGPYEQYF; DNA: TGTGCCAGCAGTTACCGGGGCCCCTACGAGCAGTACTTC
V: TRBV6-5; size: -; J: TRBJ2-5; D: -; CDR3: CASSYRGVETQYF; DNA: TGTGCCAGCAGTTACCGTGGTGTAGAGACCCAGTACTTC
V: TRBV30; size: -; J: TRBJ2-7; D: -; CDR3: CAWRDRTYEQYF; DNA: TGTGCCTGGAGGGACAGAACCTACGAGCAGTACTTC
V: TRBV27; size: -; J: TRBJ2-3; D: -; CDR3: CASRYAAISTDTQYF; DNA: TGTGCCAGCAGGTACGCCGCCATTAGCACAGATACGCAGTATTTT
V: TRBV7-9; size: -; J: TRBJ1-1; D: TRBD1; CDR3: CASRTPQGRTEAFF; DNA: TGTGCCAGCAGAACACCACAGGGGCGCACTGAAGCTTTCTTT
V: TRBV12-3/TRBV12-4; size: once; J: TRBJ1-2; D: -; CDR3: CASSLDTQDGYTF; DNA: TGTGCCAGCAGTCTGGACACACAGGATGGCTACACCTTC
V: TRBV12-3/TRBV12-4; size: -; J: TRBJ2-7; D: -; CDR3: CASSFWASNEQYF; DNA: TGTGCCAGCAGTTTTTGGGCATCTAACGAGCAGTACTTC
V: TRBV2; size: -; J: TRBJ2-3; D: TRBD2; CDR3: CASGLAGGSTDTQYF; DNA: TGTGCCAGCGGTTTAGCGGGGGGCTCCACAGATACGCAGTATTTT
V: TRBV2; size: -; J: TRBJ2-1; D: TRBD2; CDR3: CASSDMVSGGYNEQFF; DNA: TGTGCCAGCAGTGATATGGTTAGCGGGGGGTACAATGAGCAGTTCTTC
V: TRBV20-1; size: once; J: TRBJ2-7; D: -; CDR3: CSASNSHGATYEQYF; DNA: TGCAGTGCTAGTAACTCGCACGGAGCAACCTACGAGCAGTACTTC
V: TRBV7-6; size: -; J: TRBJ1-2; D: -; CDR3: CASSLAPDLSAGYTF; DNA: TGTGCCAGCAGCTTAGCCCCGGATCTTTCGGCTGGCTACACCTTC
V: TRBV6-2/TRBV6-3; size: once; J: TRBJ1-2; D: -; CDR3: CASSYPGRLSGYTF; DNA: TGTGCCAGCAGTTACCCGGGACGGCTAAGCGGCTACACCTTC
V: TRBV6-5; size: once; J: TRBJ1-6; D: TRBD1; CDR3: CASSLDRGSPLHF; DNA: TGTGCCAGCAGTTTGGACAGGGGTTCACCCCTCCACTTT
V: TRBV11-2; size: -; J: TRBJ2-7; D: TRBD2; CDR3: CASSLARGGRYYEQYF; DNA: TGTGCCAGCAGCTTAGCCCGGGGGGGGCGATACTACGAGCAGTACTTC
V: TRBV5-4; size: few; J: TRBJ1-1; D: TRBD1; CDR3: CASSRADRDGAFF; DNA: TGTGCCAGCAGCCGCGCCGACAGGGATGGAGCTTTCTTT
V: TRBV11-3; size: -; J: TRBJ1-1; D: -; CDR3: CASSLMGGTEAFF; DNA: TGTGCCAGCAGCCTAATGGGGGGCACTGAAGCTTTCTTT
V: TRBV3-1/TRBV3-2; size: -; J: TRBJ1-1; D: -; CDR3: CASRPDTNTEAFF; DNA: TGTGCCAGCAGACCGGACACGAACACTGAAGCTTTCTTT
V: TRBV19; size: -; J: TRBJ2-1; D: TRBD1; CDR3: CASSTGQGSRYNEQFF; DNA: TGTGCCAGTAGTACCGGACAGGGAAGTCGATACAATGAGCAGTTCTTC
V: TRBV7-9; size: -; J: TRBJ1-2; D: -; CDR3: CASTVTGGVGYTF; DNA: TGTGCCAGCACTGTGACGGGGGGCGTTGGCTACACCTTC
V: TRBV5-1; size: -; J: TRBJ2-7; D: -; CDR3: CASSAKYEQYF; DNA: TGCGCCAGCAGCGCGAAGTACGAGCAGTACTTC
V: TRBV5-6; size: -; J: TRBJ2-1; D: TRBD1; CDR3: CASSLGQGRSYYNEQFF; DNA: TGTGCCAGCAGCCTGGGACAGGGGCGGAGTTACTACAATGAGCAGTTCTTC
V: TRBV3-1/TRBV3-2; size: -; J: TRBJ2-1; D: -; CDR3: CASSQRGGQYNEQFF; DNA: TGTGCCAGCAGCCAACGAGGGGGACAATACAATGAGCAGTTCTTC
V: TRBV7-2; size: once; J: TRBJ1-1; D: -; CDR3: CASSRGSDTEAFF; DNA: TGTGCCAGCAGCAGGGGCTCGGACACTGAAGCTTTCTTT
V: TRBV7-2; size: -; J: TRBJ2-7; D: -; CDR3: CASSPDQAYEQYF; DNA: TGTGCCAGCAGCCCTGACCAAGCCTACGAGCAGTACTTC
V: TRBV7-9; size: few; J: TRBJ1-6; D: TRBD1; CDR3: CASSRTGFNSPLHF; DNA: TGTGCCAGCAGCCGGACAGGGTTTAATTCACCCCTCCACTTT
V: TRBV5-6; size: -; J: TRBJ1-4; D: -; CDR3: CASSSPSGLMSNEKLFF; DNA: TGTGCCAGCAGCTCGCCCAGCGGGTTGATGTCTAATGAAAAACTGTTTTTT
V: TRBV30; size: -; J: TRBJ1-5; D: -; CDR3: CAYEQGGNQPQHF; DNA: TGTGCCTACGAACAGGGAGGCAATCAGCCCCAGCATTTT
V: TRBV4-3; size: -; J: TRBJ2-1; D: TRBD1; CDR3: CASSQDLLDRGYNEQFF; DNA: TGCGCCAGCAGCCAAGATCTGTTAGACAGGGGCTACAATGAGCAGTTCTTC
V: TRBV6-5; size: few; J: TRBJ2-3; D: -; CDR3: CASRLGPSDTDTQYF; DNA: TGTGCCAGCAGGCTCGGGCCTTCCGACACAGATACGCAGTATTTT
V: TRBV27; size: -; J: TRBJ1-5; D: -; CDR3: CASSLSKVQPQHF; DNA: TGTGCCAGCAGTTTATCGAAGGTACAGCCCCAGCATTTT
V: TRBV4-3; size: -; J: TRBJ1-2; D: TRBD1; CDR3: CASSPAPGQGYGYTF; DNA: TGCGCCAGCAGCCCTGCACCGGGACAGGGTTATGGCTACACCTTC
V: TRBV6-5; size: -; J: TRBJ1-4; D: -; CDR3: CASRGVLAEKLFF; DNA: TGTGCCAGCAGGGGGGTTCTGGCGGAAAAACTGTTTTTT
V: TRBV6-4; size: few; J: TRBJ1-1; D: -; CDR3: CASRLKGGLDTEAFF; DNA: TGTGCCAGCAGGCTTAAGGGGGGCCTGGACACTGAAGCTTTCTTT
V: TRBV7-2; size: -; J: TRBJ2-3; D: -; CDR3: CASSLDYRDTQYF; DNA: TGTGCCAGCAGCTTAGATTACCGGGATACGCAGTATTTT
V: TRBV25-1; size: -; J: TRBJ2-5; D: -; CDR3: CASSALVGGAGRETQYF; DNA: TGTGCCAGCAGTGCACTTGTAGGGGGGGCAGGTAGGGAGACCCAGTACTTC
V: TRBV7-8; size: -; J: TRBJ2-1; D: -; CDR3: CASSLEVWGEQFF; DNA: TGTGCCAGCAGCTTAGAGGTGTGGGGTGAGCAGTTCTTC